This T cell receptor beta chain was identified in a study of persistence of HIV-infected CD4 T cells. Regarding the study as a whole: Proviral oligoclonality tracked with TCR oligoclonality within the same sorted cells.

As concerns this clone: Its antigen is undetermined.

This was the immunoSEQ version 4 assay in survey mode. Sequencing was performed with immunoSEQ multiplex PCR; in TCRdb, only in-frame clones are kept and a portion is missing. In the table there are around 28,000 clones, around 82% of which are singletons. Cells were stimulated with CMV-infected fibroblast lysates at approximately 10 ug/mL. CD40L/CD69 double-negative CD45RO-high memory CD4+ T cells were collected. The CDR3 is made up of 12 amino acids. From germline, CDR1 is SGHRS and CDR2 YFSETQ. The junction had 3 bases not matched to a gene; V was cut back by 1 base and J by 12 bases. J is TRBJ2-1 and V is TRBV5-1; TRBD1 matches at 8 bases. The source of this sequence is an adult man with HIV who was CMV-seropositive. The sequences come from CD4+ T cells sorted from PBMCs after approximately 20-hour stimulation, collected from a patient who received antiretroviral therapy. CDR3 in amino acids: CASSLQGAGQFF. CDR3 in DNA: TGCGCCAGCAGCTTGCAGGGGGCTGGGCAGTTCTTC.